This T cell receptor beta chain appears in the sequencing data of a study of T cell repertoires in cytomegalovirus infection. Study-level background: Both CMV infection and a matching HLA type were indicated by public TCR beta signatures.

In TCRdb, the reads were re-called with MiXCR into one record per CDR3 protein. The sample lists 560,000 or so distinct CDR3 sequences, about 15% occurring once. Study observations and caveats: The study identified carriers of CMV plus the relevant HLA from cumulative public TCR beta family frequency. In two of eight donors, the top clonotype was HLA-C-restricted CMV-specific.

At least ten counts were recorded for this clonotype. As yet, its antigen is unknown. The specimen sequenced was CD8+ T cells from PBMCs. This TCR was sampled from a human donor in good health (CMV status not recorded). Some clones in this sample may be carry-over from other donors' samples.

CDR3 DNA: TGTGCCAGCAGCTCTGCTGGGGGAAAACAGCCCCAGCATTTT. This codes for CASSSAGGKQPQHF. V is TRBV7-6 and J is TRBJ1-5, with D possibly TRBD1 on 5 matching bases. V gave up 4 bases and J gave up 7 bases, with 14 bases separating them. Per the germline V gene, CDR1 is SGHVS and CDR2 is FNYEAQ. The CDR3 totals 14 residues.